These 8 T cell receptor beta chains were sequenced from one sample in a study of human T cells and chemical hapten exposure. A single record per CDR3 protein comes from TCRdb applying MiXCR to the RACE reads. The sample gives roughly 40,000 distinct CDR3 sequences, roughly a tenth of which show up once; approximately 5.9% is in the top ten. This sample's time point: pre-sensitization, week 0. The treatment here: therapeutic diphenylcyclopropenone sensitization with weekly scalp DPC. This material consisted of whole blood, taken in connection with sensitization to the hapten diphenylcyclopropenone (DPC). All receptors derive from a man aged 25 to 40 with alopecia areata. Some clones in this sample may be carry-over from other donors' samples.

The V call is TRBV4-1, the J call TRBJ1-3, with D unclear. This CDR3 comprises 15 residues. Trimming took 6 bases from V and 0 from J, leaving 12 bases between them. Germline loops: CDR1 MGHRA, CDR2 YSYEKL. The CDR3 nucleotides are TGCGCCAGCAGTCCGACGGCTTCCTCTGGAAACACCATATATTTT. It codes for CASSPTASSGNTIYF.

V is TRBV24-1 and J is TRBJ2-7, with 7 nucleotides matching TRBD1. After removal of 0 bases from V and 3 bases from J, the junction contained 10 bases not matched to a gene. CDR3 length: 17 residues. Germline values: CDR1 KGHDR, CDR2 SFDVKD. CDR3 nucleotide sequence: TGTGCCACCAGTGATTTGCATTTCCCCGACAGGGACTACGAGCAGTACGTC. It translates to CATSDLHFPDRDYEQYV.

This clonotype was seen many times. CDR3 nucleotides: TGTGCCAGCAGTGGAGGAACGGAGAATTCACCCCTCCACTTT. This translates into CASSGGTENSPLHF. The chain links TRBV6-2 or TRBV6-3 to TRBJ1-6; no definite D call. The CDR3 covers 14 residues. Per germline, CDR1 MNHEY and CDR2 SVGEGT. V gave up 5 bases and J gave up 7 bases, with 12 bases separating them.

This clonotype was counted at least ten times. The chain recombines TRBV5-1 with TRBJ2-1, with 9 bases identical to TRBD2. The CDR3 consists of 16 residues. Germline V CDR1 and CDR2: SGHRS, YFSETQ. Trimming took 0 bases from V and 1 from J; bases not matched to a gene: 2. In DNA, the CDR3 is TGCGCCAGCAGCTTGGAGCGGGGGGATTCCTACAATGAGCAGTTCTTC. This sequence encodes CASSLERGDSYNEQFF.

This clonotype was seen at least ten times. The chain is built from TRBV10-2 and TRBJ2-5, with a weak D call TRBD2 (6 bases). Trimming took off 10 bases at V and 7 bases at J, with 16 bases between the two ends. The CDR3 contains 12 residues. Germline loops: CDR1 WSHSY, CDR2 SAAADI. The DNA for the CDR3 is TGCGCCACCCAGGCTCCCGGGGGGACCCAGTACTTC. Protein: CATQAPGGTQYF.

The chain employs TRBV7-2 and TRBJ1-2; unclear D gene. Germline V gene lookup returns CDR1 SGHTA and CDR2 FQGNSA. The CDR3 has 12 amino acids. Trimming cost V 0 bases and J 11 bases, with 10 bases left between them. The DNA of the CDR3 is TGTGCCAGCAGCTTAGCCACAGCATCTTACACCTTC. Amino acid sequence: CASSLATASYTF.

This clonotype was found many times. The genes are TRBV7-8 and TRBJ2-5, with TRBD2 matching 9 bases. V gave up 3 bases and J gave up 0 bases; unmatched junction bases: 5. Germline V gene lookup returns CDR1 SGHVS and CDR2 FQNEAQ. This CDR3 contains 16 residues. The CDR3 sequence: CASSFKLAGNQETQYF. CDR3 DNA sequence: TGTGCCAGCAGCTTTAAACTAGCGGGTAACCAAGAGACCCAGTACTTC.

This clonotype was seen a handful of times. The chain recombines TRBV10-2 with TRBJ2-5, with unresolved D. Germline V gene lookup returns CDR1 WSHSY and CDR2 SAAADI. Trimming took off 7 bases at V and 3 bases at J, with 6 bases between the two ends. The CDR3 has 11 amino acids. The CDR3 is CASKWEETQYF. The CDR3 DNA reads TGCGCCAGCAAATGGGAAGAGACCCAGTACTTC.